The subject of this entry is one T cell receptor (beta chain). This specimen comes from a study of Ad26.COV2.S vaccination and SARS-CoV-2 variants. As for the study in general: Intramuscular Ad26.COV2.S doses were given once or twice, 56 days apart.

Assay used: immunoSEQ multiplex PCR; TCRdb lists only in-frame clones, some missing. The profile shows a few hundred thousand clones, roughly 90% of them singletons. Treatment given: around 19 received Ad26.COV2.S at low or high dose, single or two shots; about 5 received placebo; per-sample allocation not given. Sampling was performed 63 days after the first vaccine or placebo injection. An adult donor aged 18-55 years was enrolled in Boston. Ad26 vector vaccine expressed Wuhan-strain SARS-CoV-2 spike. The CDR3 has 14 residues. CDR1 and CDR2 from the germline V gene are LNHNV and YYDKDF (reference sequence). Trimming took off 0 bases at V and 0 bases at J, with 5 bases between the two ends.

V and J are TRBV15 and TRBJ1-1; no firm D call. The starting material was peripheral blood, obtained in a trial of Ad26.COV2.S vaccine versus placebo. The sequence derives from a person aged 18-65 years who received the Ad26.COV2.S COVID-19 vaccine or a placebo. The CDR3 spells CATSRESVNTEAFF. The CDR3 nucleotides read TGTGCCACCAGCAGAGAGTCAGTGAACACTGAAGCTTTCTTT.